These 2 T cell receptor beta chains originate from one sample sequenced in a study of CD4+ T cells in melanoma. Assay: immunoSEQ multiplex PCR; the TCRdb copy retains only in-frame clones and omits some. The top ten clones hold approximately 5.1% of a sample with 18,000 or so clones, approximately 84% of them seen once. The sequencing sample was made of cells from a culture (not recorded whether cultured in vitro). These receptors were collected from a human donor with melanoma.

In this sample, this clone turned up once. The rearrangement uses TRBV7-9 and TRBJ2-3; D possibly matches TRBD1 or TRBD2 (5 bases each). The CDR3 consists of 14 residues. CDR1 is SEHNR and CDR2 is FQNEAQ in the germline V gene (reference sequence). Trimming removed 1 base at V and 5 bases at J, with 10 bases between. CDR3 DNA: TGTGCCAGCAGCTTAGGGGGGTCTGGAGATACGCAGTATTTT. As protein: CASSLGGSGDTQYF.

The CDR3 is CASRKTGTNTEAFF. In DNA form, the CDR3 reads TGTGCCAGCAGGAAAACAGGGACGAACACTGAAGCTTTCTTT. This chain links TRBV6-1 with TRBJ1-1; maybe TRBD1 (6 bases). The length of the CDR3 is 14 residues. The ends were cut back, 6 bases at V and 1 base at J, with 12 bases in the middle. Germline V gene data show CDR1 as MNHNS and CDR2 as SASEGT.